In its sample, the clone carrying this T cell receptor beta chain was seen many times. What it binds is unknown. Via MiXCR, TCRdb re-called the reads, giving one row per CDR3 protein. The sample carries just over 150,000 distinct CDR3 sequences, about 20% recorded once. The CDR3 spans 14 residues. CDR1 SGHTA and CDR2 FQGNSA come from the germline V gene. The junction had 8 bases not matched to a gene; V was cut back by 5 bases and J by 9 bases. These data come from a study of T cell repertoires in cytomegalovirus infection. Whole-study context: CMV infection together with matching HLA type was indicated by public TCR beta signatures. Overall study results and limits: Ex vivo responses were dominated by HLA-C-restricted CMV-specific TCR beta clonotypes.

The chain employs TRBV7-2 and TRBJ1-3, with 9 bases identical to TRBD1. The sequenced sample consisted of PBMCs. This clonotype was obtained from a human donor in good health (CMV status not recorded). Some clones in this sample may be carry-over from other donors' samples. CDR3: CASSGGTGSRTIYF. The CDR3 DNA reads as TGTGCCAGCAGCGGGGGGACAGGGTCGCGCACCATATATTTT.